Listed below are T cell receptor beta chains from one sample, sequenced in a study of T cells in Graves' hyperthyroidism and ophthalmopathy. TCRdb itself ran the multiplex PCR reads through MiXCR, one entry per CDR3 protein. This sample yields around 610,000 distinct CDR3 sequences, of which about 15% are seen a single time; around 4.1% belongs to the top ten. Sequenced material: blood. Receptors were obtained from a woman in her 40s with Graves' ophthalmopathy. Each CDR3 is given with its conserved first and last residue. A D gene is named only where the DNA matches it firmly. Some rows have no size entry. The others give once, few or many, or a class for an expanded clone.

CAIREDRTASGANVLTF | - | TRBD1 | TRBJ2-6 | TRBV10-3
CASSLIGRQQETQYF | few | - | TRBJ2-5 | TRBV5-1
CASSLDDRKINSPLHF | - | - | TRBJ1-6 | TRBV18
CASSIDQGEAFF | - | - | TRBJ1-1 | TRBV19
CAISQTLRGRYFTGELFF | many | - | TRBJ2-2 | TRBV10-3
CASSLGGSNYEQYF | - | - | TRBJ2-7 | TRBV5-1
CASSPHGQDGYTF | many | - | TRBJ1-2 | TRBV6-1
CASSFADGLAVYEQYF | many | TRBD2 | TRBJ2-7 | TRBV28
CASSADSPRETQYF | many | - | TRBJ2-5 | TRBV7-2
CSARGSGSFQTQYF | many | TRBD2 | TRBJ2-5 | TRBV20-1
CASSLGLAGGRNEQYF | - | TRBD2 | TRBJ2-7 | TRBV28
CSARPPPGGFSYEQYF | many | - | TRBJ2-7 | TRBV20-1
CASSQGRGQYF | many | - | TRBJ2-7 | TRBV14
CASSSPGRGPYEQYF | many | - | TRBJ2-7 | TRBV28
CASSQSRDLSGYTF | many | - | TRBJ1-2 | TRBV6-2/TRBV6-3
CASSLLRTGAYGYTF | - | - | TRBJ1-2 | TRBV12-3/TRBV12-4
CAISEVETHYGYTF | many | - | TRBJ1-2 | TRBV10-3
CATSNRDGYGYTF | - | - | TRBJ1-2 | TRBV24-1
CASSEAAGTIQETQYF | many | - | TRBJ2-5 | TRBV2
CASSGDRENTGELFF | - | TRBD1 | TRBJ2-2 | TRBV10-1
CASSQAYGDEQYF | - | - | TRBJ2-7 | TRBV18
CASSEGSYEQYF | many | - | TRBJ2-7 | TRBV6-1
CSAGTSGSVENIQYF | once | TRBD2 | TRBJ2-4 | TRBV20-1
CASSYFWASNGQPQHF | many | - | TRBJ1-5 | TRBV6-2/TRBV6-3
CASSLAGQGVSGQYF | few | - | TRBJ2-7 | TRBV7-2
CASSLPGGQPQHF | many | TRBD1 | TRBJ1-5 | TRBV28
CASTFDRGRVGELFF | many | TRBD1 | TRBJ2-2 | TRBV5-1
CASSTLTGAGYGYTF | many | TRBD1 | TRBJ1-2 | TRBV7-8
CASSYSPEVDGYTF | many | - | TRBJ1-2 | TRBV6-5
CASSLQYSGANVLTF | many | - | TRBJ2-6 | TRBV5-1
CAWRRDSSYEQYF | many | - | TRBJ2-7 | TRBV30
CASSFTGPYEQYF | many | - | TRBJ2-7 | TRBV28
CASSLEGTVNTEAFF | - | - | TRBJ1-1 | TRBV11-2
CASSYSHRAGNTIYF | many | - | TRBJ1-3 | TRBV6-5
CASSRDGLNQPQHF | many | - | TRBJ1-5 | TRBV12-3/TRBV12-4
CASTLAGGTNYGYTF | few | - | TRBJ1-2 | TRBV19
CASSLLRGEAFF | many | - | TRBJ1-1 | TRBV12-3/TRBV12-4